This T cell receptor beta chain appears in the sequencing data of a study of T cell responses to AZD1222 COVID-19 vaccine. In this sample, this clone turned up once. Its antigen is not identified. The CDR3 has 17 residues. Trimming took off 1 base at V and 6 bases at J, with 19 bases between the two ends. Germline assignment: CDR1 SGHTA and CDR2 FQGNSA. The method was immunoSEQ multiplex PCR; TCRdb's version includes in-frame clones alone and lacks a portion of them. Of about 160,000 clones listed, approximately 90% are singletons. Study outcomes and limitations: Donors in the cohort were predominantly white British and more often female, and clonal diversity was possibly underestimated.

The chain carries TRBV7-2 and TRBJ2-4; possibly TRBD2 for D (6 bases). The receptor was isolated from an adult in good health. The sequencing used peripheral blood, collected on day 0 of MenACWY control vaccination. The CDR3 sequence is CASSLVVRGSFSNIQYF. The CDR3 bases are TGTGCCAGCAGCTTAGTTGTCCGGGGGAGTTTCTCAAACATTCAGTACTTC.